The clone carrying this TCR beta chain appeared a few times. Its antigen remains unidentified. The data stem from a study of blood T cells in healthy people across ages. A sample-barcoded 5' primer and a J-beta primer mix were used in a second PCR of roughly 7 to 11 cycles. TCRdb itself ran the 5' RACE reads through MiXCR, one entry per CDR3 protein. Seen here are 730,000 or so distinct CDR3 sequences, 40% to 45% observed once, and the top ten hold approximately 29%. Those donating, healthy Caucasian individuals from Russia, were aged roughly 6 to 90. General observations from the study: Long-lived donors had more naive CD4+ cells and higher diversity than aged donors. Calculation of diversity from one million T cells yielded estimates considered to be underestimates.

The sequenced sample consisted of blood. The clonotype was recovered from a man older than 75 in good health.

CDR3 sequence reads: CASSLGTSGGENEQFF. In nucleotides, the CDR3 is TGCGCCAGCAGCTTGGGGACTAGCGGGGGGGAAAATGAGCAGTTCTTC. This rearrangement joins TRBV5-1 to TRBJ2-1; TRBD2 aligns across 15 bases. J was trimmed by 7 bases and V by 0 bases; bases with no gene match: 2. The CDR3 spans 16 residues. From germline, CDR1 is SGHRS and CDR2 YFSETQ.